The 29 T cell receptor beta chains reported below all come from one sample, sequenced in a study of Ad26.COV2.S vaccination and SARS-CoV-2 variants. Data came from immunoSEQ multiplex PCR; TCRdb stores just in-frame clones and leaves some out. The sample shows 350,000 to 450,000 clones, 89% of them seen only once. Treatment denoted: about 20 received Ad26.COV2.S at low or high dose, single or two shots; roughly five received placebo; per-sample allocation not given. Collection of the samples took place on day 63 after the first injection of vaccine or placebo. The source was peripheral blood, collected in a trial of Ad26.COV2.S vaccine versus placebo. Receptors were obtained from a person aged 18-65 years who received the Ad26.COV2.S COVID-19 vaccine or a placebo.

The chain uses TRBV2 and TRBJ2-7; 9 bases are shared with TRBD1. The V and J ends lost 4 bases and 5 bases, in that order; junction bases with no gene match: 6. The V gene's germline CDR1 is SNHLY and CDR2 FYNNEI. The CDR3 spans 14 residues. The CDR3 region has the DNA TGTGCCAGCAGTGCCGACAGGGGGGGACACGAGCAGTACTTC. Translated, it gives CASSADRGGHEQYF.

This clone was observed a handful of times. The rearrangement joins TRBV12-5 to TRBJ2-2, with 11 bases lining up with TRBD2. Trimming cost V 1 base and J 1 base; bases outside gene matches: 8. Germline V gives CDR1 LGHNT, CDR2 FRNRAP. This CDR3 spans 19 amino acids. For the CDR3, the DNA is TGTGCTAGTGGTTTGGCCGAAATTAGCGGGAGGGGGAACACCGGGGAGCTGTTTTTT. Amino acid sequence: CASGLAEISGRGNTGELFF.

About this clone itself: Different DNA sequences within this sample yield the same CDR3. The chain employs TRBV5-1 and TRBJ1-1; no firm D call. Germline CDR1 SGHRS, CDR2 YFSETQ. The V gene lost 2 bases and the J gene lost 3 bases, with 5 bases spanning the gap. This CDR3 is 12 amino acids long. DNA for the CDR3: TGCGCCAGCAGCTTAGGTGACACTGAAGCTTTCTTT. It specifies CASSLGDTEAFF.

V usage is TRBV19 and J usage is TRBJ1-2; no reliable D call. CDR1 and CDR2 from the germline V gene are LNHDA and SQIVND (reference sequence). This CDR3 has 12 residues. V lost 5 bases to trimming and J lost 10 bases, with 14 bases between them. CDR3 protein: CASSLTGNHYTF. CDR3 nucleotides: TGTGCCAGTAGTCTTACCGGTAATCACTACACCTTC.

The rearrangement joins TRBV3-1 (or the pseudogene TRBV3-2) to TRBJ2-5; no reliable D call. Deletions cut 5 bases from V and 7 bases from J, with 14 bases between. The CDR3 consists of 13 residues. CDR1 LGHDT and CDR2 YNNKEL come from the germline V gene (reference sequence). DNA for the CDR3: TGTGCCAGCAGCGGTTTACTCGCTGGGACCCAGTACTTC. The encoded protein is CASSGLLAGTQYF.

This chain joins TRBV15 and TRBJ2-7, with TRBD2 identical over 7 bases. V shed 0 bases and J 1 base; nucleotides not matched to a gene: 6. CDR3 length equals 16 residues. From germline, CDR1 is LNHNV and CDR2 YYDKDF (reference sequence). The chain's CDR3 is CATSRDRVGGSYEQYF. The DNA of the CDR3 is TGTGCCACCAGCAGAGATCGGGTCGGGGGGTCCTACGAGCAGTACTTC.

V gene TRBV6-5 combines with J gene TRBJ1-1, with TRBD1 as a possible D gene (6 bases). The V gene's germline CDR1 is MNHEY and CDR2 SVGAGI. V was pared by 6 bases and J by 0 bases, with 11 bases between. CDR3 length: 14 amino acids. The CDR3 region is CASRDRIMNTEAFF. The CDR3 DNA reads as TGTGCCAGCAGAGACAGGATAATGAACACTGAAGCTTTCTTT.

This clone was counted a single time. This rearrangement joins TRBV3-1 (or the pseudogene TRBV3-2) to TRBJ2-2, with 7 bases that match TRBD2. Germline V lookup: CDR1 LGHDT, CDR2 YNNKEL (reference sequence). V shed 4 bases, J shed 0 bases, and the junction held 5 bases outside the gene matches. This CDR3 comprises 16 residues. The chain's CDR3 is CASSRLGGANTGELFF. CDR3 sequence (DNA): TGTGCCAGCAGCCGGCTTGGGGGGGCGAACACCGGGGAGCTGTTTTTT.

This clone was seen only a few times. V is TRBV6-1 and J is TRBJ2-1, with unresolved D. The CDR3 is 13 amino acids. The V gene lost 2 bases and the J gene lost 6 bases, with 8 bases spanning the gap. The germline V gene has CDR1 MNHNS and CDR2 SASEGT. CDR3 nucleotides: TGTGCCAGCAGTGAACAGGAAGTCAATGAGCAGTTCTTC. This translates into CASSEQEVNEQFF.

The chain links TRBV6-1 to TRBJ2-7; D gene unclear. This CDR3 is built from 15 residues. CDR1 and CDR2 (germline): MNHNS, SASEGT. V was cut by 1 base and J by 3 bases, with 13 bases left in between. Here the CDR3 reads CASSEVAGQYYEQYF. CDR3 DNA sequence: TGTGCCAGCAGTGAAGTGGCAGGCCAGTACTACGAGCAGTACTTC.

This chain connects TRBV19 to TRBJ2-1; D unclear. The V end lost 4 bases, the J end lost 9 bases, and 16 bases lay between the germline ends. This CDR3 has 14 residues. Germline CDR1 and CDR2: LNHDA and SQIVND (reference sequence). CDR3: CASSTPSPSGEQFF. CDR3 coding DNA: TGTGCCAGTAGTACCCCGTCCCCTAGTGGTGAGCAGTTCTTC.

The chain links TRBV6-5 to TRBJ2-1; D is undetermined. The V end lost 7 bases, the J end lost 8 bases, and 15 bases lay between the germline ends. The CDR3 totals 13 residues. CDR1 and CDR2 from the germline V gene are MNHEY and SVGAGI. This chain's CDR3 is CASTRTKGHEQFF. The CDR3 DNA follows: TGTGCCAGCACCCGAACGAAGGGTCATGAGCAGTTCTTC.

V usage is TRBV10-3 and J usage is TRBJ1-1, with 8 positions matching TRBD1. The CDR3 sequence is 14 residues long. The germline V gene encodes CDR1 ENHRY and CDR2 SYGVKD. J was trimmed by 2 bases and V by 4 bases; bases with no gene match: 3. CDR3 DNA sequence: TGTGCCATCAGTGGGGACAGGCACAACACTGAAGCTTTCTTT. As protein: CAISGDRHNTEAFF.

The chain uses TRBV5-1 and TRBJ2-3; D is possibly TRBD2 (6 bases). Germline assignment: CDR1 SGHRS and CDR2 YFSETQ. Trimming stripped 4 bases from V and 5 bases from J, with 17 bases between. The CDR3 has 15 residues. The CDR3 here is CASSPGGAAQDTQYF. For the CDR3, the DNA is TGCGCCAGCAGCCCTGGAGGGGCCGCCCAAGATACGCAGTATTTT.

V and J are TRBV11-2 and TRBJ2-3; D might be TRBD2 (6 bases). In germline, CDR1 is SGHAT, CDR2 FQNNGV. The CDR3 length is 15 residues. V shed 7 bases and J shed 1 base, with 15 bases lying between them. For the CDR3, the DNA is TGTGCCAGCAACCCCGGGGGTCTTCGCACAGATACGCAGTATTTT. This translates into CASNPGGLRTDTQYF.

This chain joins TRBV5-1 and TRBJ2-1; no firm D call. Trimming pared 2 bases from V and 5 bases from J, leaving 11 bases between. Looked up from germline, CDR1 is SGHRS and CDR2 is YFSETQ. CDR3 size: 14 residues. CDR3 nucleotides: TGCGCCAGCAGCTTATTGCGGCAAAACAATGAGCAGTTCTTC. This gives the protein CASSLLRQNNEQFF.

The chain combines TRBV5-1 with TRBJ1-1; D possibly corresponds to TRBD1 (5 bases). V lost 0 bases and J lost 7, with 10 bases in between. Germline CDR1 SGHRS, CDR2 YFSETQ. The CDR3 consists of 13 residues. The CDR3 DNA sequence: TGCGCCAGCAGCTTGGATCGGGGGTTTGAAGCTTTCTTT. Its protein product is CASSLDRGFEAFF.

The rearrangement joins TRBV4-3 to TRBJ2-2; 7 positions agree with TRBD2. The V gene end was trimmed by 1 base and the J gene end by 4 bases; junction bases not matched to a gene: 9. Germline lookup yields CDR1 LGHNA and CDR2 YSLEER. The CDR3 consists of 17 residues. The CDR3 loop is CASSQGAREASTGELFF. Here the CDR3 DNA reads TGCGCCAGCAGCCAAGGTGCCCGGGAGGCGAGCACCGGGGAGCTGTTTTTT.

The chain carries TRBV3-1 (or the pseudogene TRBV3-2) and TRBJ2-5; D may correspond to TRBD1 or TRBD2 (5 bases each). The CDR3 has 14 amino acids. The germline V gene encodes CDR1 LGHDT and CDR2 YNNKEL (reference sequence). V was pared by 7 bases and J by 2 bases, with 14 bases between. In DNA form, the CDR3 reads TGTGCCAGCACCGAACGGGGCGGTCAAGAGACCCAGTACTTC. Translating gives CASTERGGQETQYF.

The chain carries TRBV3-1 (or the pseudogene TRBV3-2) and TRBJ2-5; no firm D call. The J call is uncertain, as TRBJ2-7 better fits the DNA end. Germline V gene lookup returns CDR1 LGHDT and CDR2 YNNKEL (reference sequence). The CDR3 extends over 12 amino acids. CDR3 bases: TGTGCCAGCAGCAACCTAGGCTACGAGCAGTACTTC. Its translation is CASSNLGYEQYF.

The chain carries TRBV5-4 and TRBJ2-2; D is uncertain. The CDR3 has 16 residues. V shed 4 bases and J shed 0 bases, with 13 bases lying between them. Germline V gene data show CDR1 as SGHNT and CDR2 as YYREEE (reference sequence). CDR3 bases: TGTGCCAGCAGCCCCAGACACAACGCGAACACCGGGGAGCTGTTTTTT. Translation gives CASSPRHNANTGELFF.

This chain connects TRBV27 to TRBJ1-1, with D perhaps matching TRBD1 (5 bases). Trimming left V 5 bases short and J 2 bases short, with 12 bases between. CDR1 and CDR2 (germline): MNHEY, SMNVEV (reference sequence). The CDR3 length is 14 residues. DNA for the CDR3: TGTGCCAGCAGTATTCAGGGTCTAAACACTGAAGCTTTCTTT. Translated, it gives CASSIQGLNTEAFF.

Only a few counts were recorded for this clone. The chain uses TRBV2 and TRBJ1-4, with 10 bases fitting TRBD1. Germline lookup yields CDR1 SNHLY and CDR2 FYNNEI. CDR3 length: 14 residues. Trimming cost V 10 bases and J 6 bases; bases outside gene matches: 8. The CDR3 nucleotides are TGTGCCACCCTGCTAGGGACAGGGGATGAAAAACTGTTTTTT. Translation: CATLLGTGDEKLFF.

The CDR3 region has the DNA TGTGCCAGCAGCCTGGGACAGGGTTTGTCCTACGAGCAGTACTTC. As protein: CASSLGQGLSYEQYF. This rearrangement joins TRBV5-8 to TRBJ2-7, with 9 bases that match TRBD1. With V trimmed by 4 bases and J by 1 base, 6 bases remained unmatched. Germline lookup yields CDR1 SGHTS and CDR2 YDEGEE. This CDR3 has 15 residues.

This sequence joins TRBV9 and TRBJ2-3, with D uncertain. V was trimmed by 0 bases and J by 2 bases, leaving 7 bases between them. The length of the CDR3 is 14 residues. CDR1 and CDR2 (germline): SGDLS, YYNGEE. The CDR3 protein is CASSVGQNTDTQYF. The CDR3 DNA is TGTGCCAGCAGCGTAGGGCAGAACACAGATACGCAGTATTTT.

J is TRBJ1-1 and V is TRBV11-2; 9 positions agree with TRBD1. In germline, CDR1 is SGHAT, CDR2 FQNNGV. The trim removed 3 bases at V and 10 bases at J, leaving 6 bases unmatched. The CDR3 runs 13 residues. CDR3 nucleotide sequence: TGTGCCAGCAGCTTTGGACAGGGGCGGGTAGCTTTCTTT. Protein: CASSFGQGRVAFF.

The V call is TRBV11-3, the J call TRBJ2-3, with D maybe TRBD2 (5 bases). Per germline, CDR1 SGHNT and CDR2 YENEEA. The CDR3 consists of 13 residues. V lost 5 bases and J 5 bases, leaving 11 bases between the germline ends. CDR3: CASSPDRGDTQYF. The DNA of the CDR3 is TGTGCCAGCAGCCCCGATCGGGGAGATACGCAGTATTTT.

The chain carries TRBV29-1 and TRBJ1-1; D might be TRBD1 (5 bases). The CDR3 consists of 13 residues. The germline CDR1 and CDR2 sequences are SQVTM and ANQGSEA. Trimming took 6 bases from V and 0 from J, leaving 11 bases between them. This CDR3 reads CSVGTGMNTEAFF. DNA for the CDR3: TGCAGCGTGGGGACCGGCATGAACACTGAAGCTTTCTTT. Full variable domain (remainder filled in from reference TRBV29-1 and TRBJ1-1): SAVISQKPSRDICQRGTSLTIQCQVDSQVTMMFWYRQQPGQSLTLIATANQGSEATYESGFVIDKFPISRPNLTFSTLTVSNMSPEDSSIYLCSVGTGMNTEAFFGQGTRLTVV.

The chain links TRBV5-3 to TRBJ1-1; 8 bases are shared with TRBD1. TRBV5-3 is designated an ORF whose function remains uncertain. The CDR3 is 15 amino acids. The V gene end was trimmed by 3 bases and the J gene end by 5 bases; junction bases not matched to a gene: 9. The DNA of the CDR3 is TGTGCCAGAAGCTCACACGGACAGGGTGGGACTGAAGCTTTCTTT. Translating gives CARSSHGQGGTEAFF.